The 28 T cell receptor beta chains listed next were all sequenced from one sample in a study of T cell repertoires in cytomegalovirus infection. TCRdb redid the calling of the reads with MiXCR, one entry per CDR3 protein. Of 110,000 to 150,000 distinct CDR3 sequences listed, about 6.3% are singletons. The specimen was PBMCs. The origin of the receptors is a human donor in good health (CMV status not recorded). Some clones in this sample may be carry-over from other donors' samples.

CDR3 region: CSARTSGGLGNNEQFF. The CDR3 DNA sequence: TGCAGTGCCAGGACTAGCGGGGGGTTAGGGAACAATGAGCAGTTCTTC. This rearrangement joins TRBV20-1 to TRBJ2-1, with 14 nucleotides matching TRBD2. Germline V gives CDR1 DFQATT, CDR2 SNEGSKA (reference sequence). The CDR3 sequence is 16 residues long. V lost 6 bases to trimming and J lost 5 bases; unmatched junction nucleotides: 9.

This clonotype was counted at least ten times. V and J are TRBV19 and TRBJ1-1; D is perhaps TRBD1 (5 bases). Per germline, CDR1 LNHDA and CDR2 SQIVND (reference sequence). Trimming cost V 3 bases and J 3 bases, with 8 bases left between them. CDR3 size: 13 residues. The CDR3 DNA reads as TGTGCCAGTAGTATTCTCAGGGACACTGAAGCTTTCTTT. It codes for CASSILRDTEAFF. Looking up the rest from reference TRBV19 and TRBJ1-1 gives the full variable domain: DGGITQSPKYLFRKEGQNVTLSCEQNLNHDAMYWYRQDPGQGLRLIYYSQIVNDFQKGDIAEGYSVSREKKESFPLTVTSAQKNPTAFYLCASSILRDTEAFFGQGTRLTVV.

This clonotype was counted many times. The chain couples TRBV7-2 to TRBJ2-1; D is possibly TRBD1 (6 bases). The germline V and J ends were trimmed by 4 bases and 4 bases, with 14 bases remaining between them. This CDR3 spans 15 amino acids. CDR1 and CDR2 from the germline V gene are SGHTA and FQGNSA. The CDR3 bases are TGTGCCAGCAGCTCCGACAGGTCCCAATACAATGAGCAGTTCTTC. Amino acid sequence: CASSSDRSQYNEQFF.

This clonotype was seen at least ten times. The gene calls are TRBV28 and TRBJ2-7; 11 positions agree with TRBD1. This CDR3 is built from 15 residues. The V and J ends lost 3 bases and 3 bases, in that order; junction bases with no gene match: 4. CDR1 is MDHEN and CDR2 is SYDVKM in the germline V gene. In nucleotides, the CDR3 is TGTGCCAGCAGTTTTGGGACAGGGGGTATCTACGAGCAGTACTTC. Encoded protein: CASSFGTGGIYEQYF.

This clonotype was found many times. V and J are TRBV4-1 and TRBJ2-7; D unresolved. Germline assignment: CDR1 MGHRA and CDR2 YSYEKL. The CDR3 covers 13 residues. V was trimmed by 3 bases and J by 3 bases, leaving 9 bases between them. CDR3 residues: CASSHDPNYEQYF. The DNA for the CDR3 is TGCGCCAGCAGCCATGACCCCAACTACGAGCAGTACTTC.

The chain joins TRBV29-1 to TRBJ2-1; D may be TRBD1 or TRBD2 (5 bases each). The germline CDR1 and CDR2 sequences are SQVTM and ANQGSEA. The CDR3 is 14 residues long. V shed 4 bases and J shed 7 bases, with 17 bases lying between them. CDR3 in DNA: TGCAGCGTTGGGACCCTTGGGACCGATAATGAGCAGTTCTTC. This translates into CSVGTLGTDNEQFF.

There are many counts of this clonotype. The CDR3 loop reads CASSQETGAGANYGYTF. CDR3 coding DNA: TGCGCCAGCAGCCAAGAGACTGGGGCAGGAGCAAACTATGGCTACACCTTC. This chain connects TRBV4-1 to TRBJ1-2; D might be TRBD1 (5 bases). V dropped 0 bases and J dropped 2 bases, with 16 bases sitting between them. The CDR3 spans 17 residues. From germline, CDR1 is MGHRA and CDR2 YSYEKL.

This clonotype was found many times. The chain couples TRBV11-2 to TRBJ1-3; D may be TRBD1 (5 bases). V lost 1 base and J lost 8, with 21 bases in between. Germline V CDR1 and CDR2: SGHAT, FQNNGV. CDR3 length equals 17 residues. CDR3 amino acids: CASSLGGLGRPKDTIYF. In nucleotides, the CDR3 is TGTGCCAGCAGCTTAGGCGGCCTGGGACGGCCTAAGGACACCATATATTTT. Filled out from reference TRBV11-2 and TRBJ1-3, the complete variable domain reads EAGVAQSPRYKIIEKRQSVAFWCNPISGHATLYWYQQILGQGPKLLIQFQNNGVVDDSQLPKDRFSAERLKGVDSTLKIQPAKLEDSAVYLCASSLGGLGRPKDTIYFGEGSWLTVV.

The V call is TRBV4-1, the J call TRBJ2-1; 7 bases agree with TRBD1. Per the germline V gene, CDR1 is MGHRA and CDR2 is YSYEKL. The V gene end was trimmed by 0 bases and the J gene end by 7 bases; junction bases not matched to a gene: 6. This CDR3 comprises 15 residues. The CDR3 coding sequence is TGCGCCAGCAGCCAAGACCGGGGCAGGGGGAATGAGCAGTTCTTC. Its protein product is CASSQDRGRGNEQFF.

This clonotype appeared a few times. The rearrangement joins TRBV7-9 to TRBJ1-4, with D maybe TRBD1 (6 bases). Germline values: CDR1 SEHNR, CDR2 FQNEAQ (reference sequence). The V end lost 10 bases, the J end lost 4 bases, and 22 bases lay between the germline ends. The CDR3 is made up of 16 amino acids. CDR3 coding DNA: TGTGCCACCTCACAGCAAAGGGGGGACCTTAATGAAAAACTGTTTTTT. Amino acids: CATSQQRGDLNEKLFF.

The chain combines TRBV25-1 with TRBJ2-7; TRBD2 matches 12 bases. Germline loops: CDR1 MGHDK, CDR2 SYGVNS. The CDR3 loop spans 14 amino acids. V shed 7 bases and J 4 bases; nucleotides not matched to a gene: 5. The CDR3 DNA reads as TGTGCCAGCACCTCCGGGACTAGCGGGTACGAGCAGTACTTC. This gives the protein CASTSGTSGYEQYF.

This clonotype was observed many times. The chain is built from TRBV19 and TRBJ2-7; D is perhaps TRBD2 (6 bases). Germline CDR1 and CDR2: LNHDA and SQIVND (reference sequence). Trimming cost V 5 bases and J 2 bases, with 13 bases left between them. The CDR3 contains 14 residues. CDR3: CASSGAGLPYEQYF. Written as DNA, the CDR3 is TGTGCCAGTAGTGGGGCGGGGCTCCCCTACGAGCAGTACTTC.

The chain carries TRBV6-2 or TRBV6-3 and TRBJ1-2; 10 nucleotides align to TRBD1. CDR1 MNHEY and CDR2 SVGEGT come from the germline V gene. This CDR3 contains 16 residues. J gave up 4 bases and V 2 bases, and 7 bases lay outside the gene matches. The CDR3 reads CASSYVPGQGIYGYTF. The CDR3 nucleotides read TGTGCCAGCAGTTACGTCCCGGGACAGGGGATCTATGGCTACACCTTC.

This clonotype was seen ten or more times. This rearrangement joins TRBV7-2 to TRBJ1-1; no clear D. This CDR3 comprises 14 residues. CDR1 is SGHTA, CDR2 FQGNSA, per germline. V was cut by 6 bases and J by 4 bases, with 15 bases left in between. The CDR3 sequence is CASSPPIVGTEAFF. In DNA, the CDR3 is TGTGCCAGCAGTCCTCCGATTGTGGGCACTGAAGCTTTCTTT.

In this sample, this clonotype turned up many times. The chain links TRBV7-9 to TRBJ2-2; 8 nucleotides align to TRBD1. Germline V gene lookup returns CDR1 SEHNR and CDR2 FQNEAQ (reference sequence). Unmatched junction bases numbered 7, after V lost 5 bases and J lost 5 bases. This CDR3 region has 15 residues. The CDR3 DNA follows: TGTGCCAGCAGCCCCTCCCACAGGGGGACCGGGGAGCTGTTTTTT. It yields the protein CASSPSHRGTGELFF.

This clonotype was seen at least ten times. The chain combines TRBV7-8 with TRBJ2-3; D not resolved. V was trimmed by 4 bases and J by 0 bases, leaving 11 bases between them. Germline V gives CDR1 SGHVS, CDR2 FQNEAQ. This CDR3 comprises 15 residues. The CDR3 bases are TGTGCCAGCAGCTCCTACTGGGCAAGCACAGATACGCAGTATTTT. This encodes CASSSYWASTDTQYF.

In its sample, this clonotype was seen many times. CDR3 coding DNA: TGTGCCAGCAGCCCCACGGGACAGGGGTTATACGAGCAGTACTTC. This translates into CASSPTGQGLYEQYF. The V gene is TRBV28, the J gene TRBJ2-7; 10 positions agree with TRBD1. V shed 6 bases, J shed 4 bases, and the junction held 9 bases outside the gene matches. The CDR3 sequence is 15 residues long. Germline loops: CDR1 MDHEN, CDR2 SYDVKM.

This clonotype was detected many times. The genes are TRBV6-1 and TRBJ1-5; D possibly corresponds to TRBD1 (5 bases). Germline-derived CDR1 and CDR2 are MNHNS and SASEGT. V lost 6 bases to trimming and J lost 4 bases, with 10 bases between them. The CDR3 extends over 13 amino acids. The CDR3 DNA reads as TGTGCCAGCAGAAAACAGGTGAATCAGCCCCAGCATTTT. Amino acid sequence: CASRKQVNQPQHF.

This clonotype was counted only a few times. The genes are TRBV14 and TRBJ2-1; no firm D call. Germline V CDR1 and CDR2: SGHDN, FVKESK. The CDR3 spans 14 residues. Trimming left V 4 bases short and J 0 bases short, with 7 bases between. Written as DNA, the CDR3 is TGTGCCAGCAGCCGGGGAAGCTCCTACAATGAGCAGTTCTTC. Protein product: CASSRGSSYNEQFF.

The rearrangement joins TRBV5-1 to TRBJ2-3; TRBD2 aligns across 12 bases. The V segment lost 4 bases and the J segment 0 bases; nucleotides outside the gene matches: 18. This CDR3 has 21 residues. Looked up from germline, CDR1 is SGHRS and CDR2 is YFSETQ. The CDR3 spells CASSRLWTSGAPPSSTDTQYF. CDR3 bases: TGCGCCAGCAGCCGATTATGGACTAGCGGGGCCCCCCCGAGCAGCACAGATACGCAGTATTTT.

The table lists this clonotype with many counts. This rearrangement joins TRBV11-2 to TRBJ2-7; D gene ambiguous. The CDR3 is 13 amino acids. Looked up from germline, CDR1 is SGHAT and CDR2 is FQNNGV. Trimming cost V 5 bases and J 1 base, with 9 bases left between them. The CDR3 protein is CASSIQVSYEQYF. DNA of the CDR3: TGTGCCAGCAGCATTCAGGTTTCCTACGAGCAGTACTTC. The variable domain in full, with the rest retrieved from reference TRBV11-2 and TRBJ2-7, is EAGVAQSPRYKIIEKRQSVAFWCNPISGHATLYWYQQILGQGPKLLIQFQNNGVVDDSQLPKDRFSAERLKGVDSTLKIQPAKLEDSAVYLCASSIQVSYEQYFGPGTRLTVT.

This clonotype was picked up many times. The CDR3 nucleotides are TGTGCCATCGGCCCTCTCCAGGCCGCTGAAAAACTGTTTTTT. Amino acids: CAIGPLQAAEKLFF. The chain has TRBV7-9 and TRBJ1-4, with D unclear. The CDR3 is 14 amino acids. V was trimmed by 10 bases and J by 7 bases, leaving 19 bases between them. Germline-derived CDR1 and CDR2 are SEHNR and FQNEAQ (reference sequence).

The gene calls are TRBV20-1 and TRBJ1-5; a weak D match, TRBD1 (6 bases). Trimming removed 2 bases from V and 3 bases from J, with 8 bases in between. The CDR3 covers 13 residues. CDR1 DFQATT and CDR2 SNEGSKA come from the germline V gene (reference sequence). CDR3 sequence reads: CSARRQDNQPQHF. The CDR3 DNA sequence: TGCAGTGCTAGACGACAGGACAATCAGCCCCAGCATTTT.

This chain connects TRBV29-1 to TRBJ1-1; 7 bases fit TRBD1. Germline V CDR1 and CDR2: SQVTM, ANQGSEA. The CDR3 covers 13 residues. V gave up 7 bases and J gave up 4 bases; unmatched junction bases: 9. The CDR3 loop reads CSDTGDGFTEAFF. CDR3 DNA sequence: TGCAGCGACACAGGGGACGGATTCACTGAAGCTTTCTTT.

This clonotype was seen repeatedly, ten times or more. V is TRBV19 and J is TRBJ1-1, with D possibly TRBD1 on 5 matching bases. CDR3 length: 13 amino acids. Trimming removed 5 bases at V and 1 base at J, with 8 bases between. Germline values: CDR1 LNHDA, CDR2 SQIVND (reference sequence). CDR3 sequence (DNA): TGTGCCAGTAGTGGGGGATGGAACACTGAAGCTTTCTTT. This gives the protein CASSGGWNTEAFF.

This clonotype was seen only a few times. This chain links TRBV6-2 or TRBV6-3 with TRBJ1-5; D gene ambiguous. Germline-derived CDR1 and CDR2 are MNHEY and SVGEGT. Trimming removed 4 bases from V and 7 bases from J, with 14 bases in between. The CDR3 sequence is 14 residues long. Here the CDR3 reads CASSSLGMDQPQHF. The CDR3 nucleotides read TGTGCCAGCAGTTCGTTGGGAATGGACCAGCCCCAGCATTTT.

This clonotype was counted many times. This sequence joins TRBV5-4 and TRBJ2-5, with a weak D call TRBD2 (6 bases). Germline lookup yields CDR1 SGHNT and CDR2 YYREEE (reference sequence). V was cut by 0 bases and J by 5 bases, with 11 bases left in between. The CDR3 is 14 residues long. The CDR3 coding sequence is TGTGCCAGCAGCTTGGTGCGGGGACGGGAGACCCAGTACTTC. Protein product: CASSLVRGRETQYF.

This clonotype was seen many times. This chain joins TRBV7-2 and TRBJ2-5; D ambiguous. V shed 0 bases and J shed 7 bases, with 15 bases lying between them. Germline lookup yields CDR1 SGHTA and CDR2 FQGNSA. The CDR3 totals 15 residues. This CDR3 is CASSLAINGRGTQYF. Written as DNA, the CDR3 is TGTGCCAGCAGCTTAGCGATAAATGGGCGCGGGACCCAGTACTTC.